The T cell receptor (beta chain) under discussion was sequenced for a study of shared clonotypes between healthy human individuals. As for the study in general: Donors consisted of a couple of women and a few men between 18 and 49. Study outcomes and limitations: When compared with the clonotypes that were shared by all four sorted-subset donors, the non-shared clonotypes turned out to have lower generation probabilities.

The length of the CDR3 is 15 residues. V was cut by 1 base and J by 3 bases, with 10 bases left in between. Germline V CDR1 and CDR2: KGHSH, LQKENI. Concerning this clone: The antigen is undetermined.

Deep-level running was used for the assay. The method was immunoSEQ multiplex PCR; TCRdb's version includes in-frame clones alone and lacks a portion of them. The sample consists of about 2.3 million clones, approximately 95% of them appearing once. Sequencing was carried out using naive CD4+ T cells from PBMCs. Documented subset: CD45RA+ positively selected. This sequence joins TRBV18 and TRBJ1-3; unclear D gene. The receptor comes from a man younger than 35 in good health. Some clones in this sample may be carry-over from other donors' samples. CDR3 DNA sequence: TGTGCCAGCTCACCACACGCCGGAAGTGGAAACACCATATATTTT. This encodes CASSPHAGSGNTIYF.